Only a few counts were recorded for the clone carrying this T cell receptor beta chain. This entry comes from a study of T cells in Graves' hyperthyroidism and ophthalmopathy. What was amplified from RNA transcripts were TCR beta CDR3 regions. The HTBI primer set was used in a first-round RT-PCR of the TCR CDR3. MiXCR, run by TCRdb on the multiplex PCR reads, gives a single entry per CDR3 protein. The sample carries some 360,000 distinct CDR3 sequences, 15% to 20% recorded once. The study based diagnoses on clinical symptoms, serum thyroxine and TRAb, thyroid ultrasound and orbital computed tomography. This clonotype was obtained from a woman in her thirties or forties with Graves' ophthalmopathy. The material sequenced was blood.

CDR3 sequence reads: CASSPFGSAVDEQYF. In nucleotides, the CDR3 is TGTGCCAGCAGCCCCTTTGGAAGCGCAGTGGACGAGCAGTACTTC. This rearrangement joins TRBV9 to TRBJ2-7; D remains ambiguous. In germline, CDR1 is SGDLS, CDR2 YYNGEE. The CDR3 sequence is 15 residues long. Between the trimmed V and J ends, which lost 4 bases and 5 bases, there was a span of 19 bases.